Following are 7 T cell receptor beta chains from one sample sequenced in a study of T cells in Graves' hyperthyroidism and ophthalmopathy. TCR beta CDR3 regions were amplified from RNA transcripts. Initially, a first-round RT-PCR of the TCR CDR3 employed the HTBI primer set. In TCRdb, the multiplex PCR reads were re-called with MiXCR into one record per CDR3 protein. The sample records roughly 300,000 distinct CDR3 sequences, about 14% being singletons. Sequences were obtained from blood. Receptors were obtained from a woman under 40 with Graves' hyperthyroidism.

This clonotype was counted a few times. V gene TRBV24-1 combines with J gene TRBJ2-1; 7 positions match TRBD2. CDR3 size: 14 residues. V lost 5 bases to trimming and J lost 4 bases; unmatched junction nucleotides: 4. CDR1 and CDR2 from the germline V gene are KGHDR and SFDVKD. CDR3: CATSATSSYNEQFF. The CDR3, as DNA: TGTGCCACCAGTGCGACTAGCAGTTACAATGAGCAGTTCTTC.

CDR3 loop: CASSALGGETYEQYF. DNA of the CDR3: TGTGCCAGCAGCGCCTTAGGGGGTGAAACCTACGAGCAGTACTTC. The rearrangement joins TRBV7-9 to TRBJ2-7, with D perhaps TRBD1 (6 bases). The CDR3 spans 15 residues. The ends were cut back, 5 bases at V and 2 bases at J, with 16 bases in the middle. Germline CDR1 SEHNR, CDR2 FQNEAQ (reference sequence).

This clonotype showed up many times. Here the CDR3 reads CASSSTGTSGYNEQFF. The CDR3 DNA is TGTGCCAGCAGCTCGACCGGGACTAGCGGGTACAATGAGCAGTTCTTC. The rearrangement links TRBV11-2 to TRBJ2-1; 12 bases are a match to TRBD2. The V and J ends lost 4 bases and 4 bases, in that order; junction bases with no gene match: 5. The CDR3 consists of 16 residues. Looked up from germline, CDR1 is SGHAT and CDR2 is FQNNGV.

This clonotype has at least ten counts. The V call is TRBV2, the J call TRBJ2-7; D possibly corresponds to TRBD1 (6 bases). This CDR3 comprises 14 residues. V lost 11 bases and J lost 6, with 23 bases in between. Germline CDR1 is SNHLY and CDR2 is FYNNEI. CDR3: CACYFYTGLGEQYF. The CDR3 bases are TGTGCCTGCTACTTTTATACAGGGCTCGGCGAGCAGTACTTC. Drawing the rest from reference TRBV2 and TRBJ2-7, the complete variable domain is EPEVTQTPSHQVTQMGQEVILRCVPISNHLYFYWYRQILGQKVEFLVSFYNNEISEKSEIFDDQFSVERPDGSNFTLKIRSTKLEDSAMYFCACYFYTGLGEQYFGPGTRLTVT.

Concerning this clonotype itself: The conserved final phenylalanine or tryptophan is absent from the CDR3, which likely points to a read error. CDR3 in DNA: TGTGCCAGCAGCGTATGGGACGGTAGAAATCAGCCCCAGCATCTT. Its protein product is CASSVWDGRNQPQHL. V usage is TRBV9 and J usage is TRBJ1-5; perhaps TRBD1 as D (5 bases). V was pared by 1 base and J by 4 bases, with 12 bases between. The V gene's germline CDR1 is SGDLS and CDR2 YYNGEE. The CDR3 totals 15 residues.

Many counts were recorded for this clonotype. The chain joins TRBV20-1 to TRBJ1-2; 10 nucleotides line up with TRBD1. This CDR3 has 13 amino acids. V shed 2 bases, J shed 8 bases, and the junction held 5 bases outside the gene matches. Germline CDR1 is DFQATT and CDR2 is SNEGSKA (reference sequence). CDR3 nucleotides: TGCAGTGCTAGACGAGGACAGGGGGAGGGCTACACCTTC. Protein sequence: CSARRGQGEGYTF.

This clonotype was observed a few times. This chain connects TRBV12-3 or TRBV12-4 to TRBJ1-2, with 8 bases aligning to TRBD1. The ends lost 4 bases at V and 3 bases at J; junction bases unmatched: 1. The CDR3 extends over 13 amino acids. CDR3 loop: CASSWGQDYGYTF. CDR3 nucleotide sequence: TGTGCCAGCAGTTGGGGACAGGACTATGGCTACACCTTC.